What follows is one TCR beta chain and its context. Its cognate antigen is unknown. The entry originates in a study of monozygotic twins with inflammatory bowel disease. Study-wide results and caveats: Patients got different immunosuppressive treatments, which may have made their repertoires more variable. IBD patients carried less diverse TCRbeta repertoires (inverse Simpson) than healthy co-twins.

A total RNA quantity of 3500 ng went into each TCR library. TCRalpha and TCRbeta cDNA went through nested PCRs of approximately 16 and 9 cycles, two in total. After re-calling the 5' RACE reads, TCRdb lists one entry per CDR3 protein, DNA absent. The repertoire table contains under 200,000 distinct CDR3 sequences. The CDR3 consists of 13 residues. Germline V gene lookup returns CDR1 DFQATT and CDR2 SNEGSKA (reference sequence). The TCR sequence derives from a human donor with ulcerative colitis or Crohn's disease, or a healthy co-twin of an affected twin (not recorded which). The chain has TRBV20-1 and TRBJ2-7; TCRdb calls TRBD2, which cannot be checked without DNA. What was sequenced was blood. The chain's CDR3 is CSARSGLTYEQYF.